This TCR beta chain was documented in a study of T cells in Graves' hyperthyroidism and ophthalmopathy. For ophthalmopathy patients, the Clinical Activity Score was at least 3 and the NOSPECS grade at least 4; duration was under 3 months. Not enrolled were patients with uncontrolled infection, other autoimmune disease, pregnancy or lactation. The germline V gene has CDR1 MNHNS and CDR2 SASEGT. V lost 4 bases and J lost 2, with 11 bases in between. The CDR3 is 14 amino acids. The study's findings and limits: Among clonotypes expanded in thyroid above 0.001, most were also found in blood. Ophthalmopathy was told apart from stable hyperthyroidism by a 13 V-J model.

Concerning this clonotype itself: Its antigen is unknown.

RNA transcripts were the template for amplifying TCR beta CDR3 regions. HTBI primers were the set used in a first-round RT-PCR of the TCR CDR3. One entry per CDR3 protein, called by TCRdb with MiXCR from the multiplex PCR reads. The repertoire includes 560,000 or so distinct CDR3 sequences, about 20% of them detected once, and 47% sits in the top ten. The sample consisted of blood. V is TRBV6-1 and J is TRBJ1-2, with D hard to call. The source is a middle-aged man with Graves' ophthalmopathy. The CDR3 DNA follows: TGTGCCAGCAGTGGCCGACCTCCCAACTATGGCTACACCTTC. Translation: CASSGRPPNYGYTF.